This T cell receptor (beta chain) was identified in a study of blood T cell repertoires in COVID-19. For the study at large: Some COVID-19 samples were acute and others convalescent; all came from the United States, Italy and Spain. Sample material is recorded as cDNA or gDNA derived from T cells, B-cell-depleted T cells, or PBMCs.

Original processing methods: The assay estimated nucleated cells by amplifying reference gene primers. Here immunoSEQ multiplex PCR was the method, and the copy in TCRdb shows in-frame clones only, minus some. D and trimming were read from the DNA, whereas the V and J calls and clone size are those reported in that table. The sample records 250,000 to 300,000 clones, 75% to 90% being singletons. Seattle cases were enrolled at active infection and followed longitudinally. The V and J ends lost 8 bases and 9 bases respectively, with 14 bases between them. This CDR3 region has 13 residues. The germline V gene has CDR1 MNHEY and CDR2 SVGAGI.

Sequenced: peripheral blood. The TCR comes from a woman in her sixties or seventies with COVID-19, enrolled during active disease. The rearrangement uses TRBV6-5 and TRBJ1-6; maybe TRBD1 (5 bases). The CDR3 protein is CASGATPVSPLHF. The CDR3 nucleotides read TGTGCCAGCGGGGCGACTCCCGTTTCACCCCTCCACTTT.